This TCR beta chain was captured by sequencing in a study of T cell responses to AZD1222 COVID-19 vaccine. Looked up from germline, CDR1 is LGHDT and CDR2 is YNNKEL (reference sequence). The V segment lost 0 bases and the J segment 1 base; nucleotides outside the gene matches: 9. The CDR3 loop spans 18 amino acids. Generated by immunoSEQ multiplex PCR, the TCRdb table keeps only in-frame clones and is missing some. This table holds around 70,000 clones, 65% to 80% found once. This chain connects TRBV3-1 (or the pseudogene TRBV3-2) to TRBJ2-4; TRBD2 aligns across 7 bases. Specimen: peripheral blood, collected on day 0 of AZD1222 vaccination. The TCR comes from an adult in good health. The CDR3 sequence is CASSQDLGGAGAKNIQYF. The CDR3 DNA is TGTGCCAGCAGCCAAGATTTGGGAGGGGCCGGGGCCAAAAACATTCAGTACTTC.